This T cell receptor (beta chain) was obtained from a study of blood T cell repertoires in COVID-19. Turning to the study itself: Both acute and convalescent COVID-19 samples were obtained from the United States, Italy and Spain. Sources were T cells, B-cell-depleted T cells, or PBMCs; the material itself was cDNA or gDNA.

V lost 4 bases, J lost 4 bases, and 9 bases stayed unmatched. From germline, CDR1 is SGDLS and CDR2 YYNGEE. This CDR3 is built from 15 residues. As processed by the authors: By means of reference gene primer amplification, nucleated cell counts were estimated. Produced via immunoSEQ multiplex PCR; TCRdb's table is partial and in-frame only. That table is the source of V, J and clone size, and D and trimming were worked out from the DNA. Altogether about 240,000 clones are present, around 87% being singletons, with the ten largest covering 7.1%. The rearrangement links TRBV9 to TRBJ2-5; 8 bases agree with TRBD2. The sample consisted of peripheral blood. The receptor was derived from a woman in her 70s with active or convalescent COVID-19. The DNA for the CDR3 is TGTGCCAGCAGCCTTCGGAGCGGGGGAGTAGAGACCCAGTACTTC. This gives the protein CASSLRSGGVETQYF.